This T cell receptor beta chain was obtained from a study of cytomegalovirus exposure and HLA in healthy donors. This clone appeared a few times. Its specificity is not known. Both 60 Vbeta primers and 13 Jbeta primers went into the PCR. Assay used: immunoSEQ multiplex PCR; TCRdb lists only in-frame clones, some missing. The sample holds 150,000 to 200,000 clones, roughly 85% seen once. Broader study findings: Clonal expansion, a later analysis showed, was greater in HLA-associated TCR beta chains than in equally common others. TRBV6-2, TRBV6-3 and other indistinguishable V segments were excluded. Sequencing depth roughly uniform across donors was assumed in presence/absence analyses.

The CDR3 has 16 amino acids. Germline CDR1 reads LGHNA; CDR2 reads YSLEER. Trimming removed 0 bases from V and 1 base from J, with 12 bases in between. The chain carries TRBV4-3 and TRBJ1-1; D uncertain. Sequenced input: PBMCs. The TCR comes from a man between 18 and 35 years old in good health and CMV-seropositive. CDR3 nucleotide sequence: TGCGCCAGCAGCCAAGATAGGAGGAAGGAGAACACTGAAGCTTTCTTT. Translated: CASSQDRRKENTEAFF.